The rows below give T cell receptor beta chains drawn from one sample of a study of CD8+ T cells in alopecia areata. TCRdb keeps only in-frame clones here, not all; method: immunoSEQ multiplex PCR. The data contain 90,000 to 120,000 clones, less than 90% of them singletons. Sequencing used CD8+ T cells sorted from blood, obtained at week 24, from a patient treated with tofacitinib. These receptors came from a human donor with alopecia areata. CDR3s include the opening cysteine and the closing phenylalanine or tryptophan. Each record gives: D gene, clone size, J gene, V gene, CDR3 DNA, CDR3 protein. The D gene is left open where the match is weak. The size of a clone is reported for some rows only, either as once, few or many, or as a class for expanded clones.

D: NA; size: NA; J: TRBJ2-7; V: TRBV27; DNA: TGTGCCAGCAGTTTAACCCCTGACTACGAGCAGTACTTC; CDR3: CASSLTPDYEQYF
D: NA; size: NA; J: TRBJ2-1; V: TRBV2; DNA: TGTGCCAGCAGTGGGGCAGGGAGCTCCTACAATGAGCAGTTCTTC; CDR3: CASSGAGSSYNEQFF
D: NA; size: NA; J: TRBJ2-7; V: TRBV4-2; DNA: TGTGCCAGCAGCCATACTAGCCAGCCCTACGAGCAGTACTTC; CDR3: CASSHTSQPYEQYF
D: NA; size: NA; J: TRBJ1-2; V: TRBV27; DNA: TGTGCCAGCAGTTACGGGCCTACCGGAAGAGGCTACACCTTC; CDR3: CASSYGPTGRGYTF
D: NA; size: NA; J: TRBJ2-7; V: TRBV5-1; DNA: TGCGCCAGCAGCCTGGGACGGAGCTACGAGCAGTACTTC; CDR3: CASSLGRSYEQYF
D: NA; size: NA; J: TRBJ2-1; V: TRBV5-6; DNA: TGTGCCAGCAGCTTGGCCGAAGGCGCCTACAATGAGCAGTTCTTC; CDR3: CASSLAEGAYNEQFF
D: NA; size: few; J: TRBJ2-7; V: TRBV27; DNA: TGTGCCAGCAGTTTTGGGGGTTCGAACGAGCAGTACTTC; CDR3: CASSFGGSNEQYF
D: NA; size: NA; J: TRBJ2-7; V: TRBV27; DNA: TGTGCCAGCAGTTTAAGAGGACTGAGCTCCTACGAGCAGTACTTC; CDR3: CASSLRGLSSYEQYF
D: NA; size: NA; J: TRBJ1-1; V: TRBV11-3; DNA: TGTGCCAGCAGCTCCAAAAAGACAGGAATGAACACTGAAGCTTTCTTT; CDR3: CASSSKKTGMNTEAFF
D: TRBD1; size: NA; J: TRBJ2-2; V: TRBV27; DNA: TGTGCCAGCAGCCGACGGACAGGGGCCGGGGAGCTGTTTTTT; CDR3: CASSRRTGAGELFF
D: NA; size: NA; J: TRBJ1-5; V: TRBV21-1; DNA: TGTGCCAGCAGCAAAAGGGGCCAGCCCCAGCATTTT; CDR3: CASSKRGQPQHF
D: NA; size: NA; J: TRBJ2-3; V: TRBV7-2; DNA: TGTGCCAGCAGCCCTCCCAGCACAGATACGCAGTATTTT; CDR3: CASSPPSTDTQYF
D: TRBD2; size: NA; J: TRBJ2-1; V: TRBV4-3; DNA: TGCGCCAGCAGCCAAGAAGTGGTAGCGGGGTACAATGAGCAGTTCTTC; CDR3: CASSQEVVAGYNEQFF
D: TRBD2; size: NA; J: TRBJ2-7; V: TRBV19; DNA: TGTGCCAGTAGCTACAGCGGGGGTTACGAGCAGTACTTC; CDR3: CASSYSGGYEQYF
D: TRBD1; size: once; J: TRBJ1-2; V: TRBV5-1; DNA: TGCGCCAGCAGCCTCGACAGGGCGAACTATGGCTACACCTTC; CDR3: CASSLDRANYGYTF
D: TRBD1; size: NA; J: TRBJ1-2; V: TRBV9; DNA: TGTGCCAGCAGCGAGCGGGACAGGGTGAATGGCTACACCTTC; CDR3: CASSERDRVNGYTF
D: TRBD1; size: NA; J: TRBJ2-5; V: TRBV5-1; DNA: TGCGCCAGCAGCTTCTCGGGACAGGGGAATCGGGAGACCCAGTACTTC; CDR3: CASSFSGQGNRETQYF
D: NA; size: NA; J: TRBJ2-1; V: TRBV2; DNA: TGTGCCAGCATTTACGGGCCAAGCTCCTACAATGAGCAGTTCTTC; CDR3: CASIYGPSSYNEQFF
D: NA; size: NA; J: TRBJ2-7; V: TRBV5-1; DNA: TGCGCCAGCAGCTTCTTAGGGCCCACGGGCGAGCAGTACTTC; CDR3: CASSFLGPTGEQYF
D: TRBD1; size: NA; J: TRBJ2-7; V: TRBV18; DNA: TGTGCCAGCTCTTCTATTATCCGCAGGGGGCCATCCTACGAGCAGTACTTC; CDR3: CASSSIIRRGPSYEQYF
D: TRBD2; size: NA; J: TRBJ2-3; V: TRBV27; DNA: TGTGCCAGCCATAGGGGGACTAGCGGGGGCCGATACACAGATACGCAGTATTTT; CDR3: CASHRGTSGGRYTDTQYF
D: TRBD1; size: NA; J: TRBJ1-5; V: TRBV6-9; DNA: TGTGCCAGCAGGGTCCGGGACAGGGGGCTTCAGCCCCAGCATTTT; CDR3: CASRVRDRGLQPQHF
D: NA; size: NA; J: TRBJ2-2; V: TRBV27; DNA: TGTGCCAGCAGTTTATTGGTGGGTCCTAACACCGGGGAGCTGTTTTTT; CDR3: CASSLLVGPNTGELFF
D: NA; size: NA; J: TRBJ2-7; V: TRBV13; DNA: TGTGCCAGCAGCTTTGAGGGGCCCCCCGGCGAGCAGTACTTC; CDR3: CASSFEGPPGEQYF
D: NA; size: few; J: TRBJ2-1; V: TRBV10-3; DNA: TGTGCCATCAGTCCCAGGGACTACAATGAGCAGTTCTTC; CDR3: CAISPRDYNEQFF
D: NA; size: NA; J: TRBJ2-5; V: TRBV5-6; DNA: TGTGCCAGCAGCTTTGGAGACGAGACCCAGTACTTC; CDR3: CASSFGDETQYF